The present TCR beta chain was sequenced within a study of T cell repertoires in cytomegalovirus infection. Study summary: CMV epitopes, recently identified HLA-C-restricted and well-studied HLA-B-restricted, were used.

Germline V gene sequence: CDR1 SGHVS, CDR2 FNYEAQ. This CDR3 region has 15 residues. V was clipped by 5 bases and J by 3 bases, with 13 bases between them. This clonotype occurred a few times. No antigen is known for it. Study-level findings and limits: Totalled public TCR beta family frequency picked out people who carried CMV plus the relevant HLA.

TCRdb re-called the reads through MiXCR, storing one row per CDR3 protein. The sample has 650,000 to 900,000 distinct CDR3 sequences; roughly 28% are singletons. This TCR came from a human donor in good health (CMV status not recorded). Some clones in this sample may be carry-over from other donors' samples. The sample was cultured CD8+ T cells from PBMCs, taken from culture after CMV antigen stimulation. The chain recombines TRBV7-6 with TRBJ2-2, with a possible D match to TRBD1 (6 bases). The CDR3 bases are TGTGCCAGCAGCCCCCGGACAGATCACACCGGGGAGCTGTTTTTT. Protein sequence: CASSPRTDHTGELFF.